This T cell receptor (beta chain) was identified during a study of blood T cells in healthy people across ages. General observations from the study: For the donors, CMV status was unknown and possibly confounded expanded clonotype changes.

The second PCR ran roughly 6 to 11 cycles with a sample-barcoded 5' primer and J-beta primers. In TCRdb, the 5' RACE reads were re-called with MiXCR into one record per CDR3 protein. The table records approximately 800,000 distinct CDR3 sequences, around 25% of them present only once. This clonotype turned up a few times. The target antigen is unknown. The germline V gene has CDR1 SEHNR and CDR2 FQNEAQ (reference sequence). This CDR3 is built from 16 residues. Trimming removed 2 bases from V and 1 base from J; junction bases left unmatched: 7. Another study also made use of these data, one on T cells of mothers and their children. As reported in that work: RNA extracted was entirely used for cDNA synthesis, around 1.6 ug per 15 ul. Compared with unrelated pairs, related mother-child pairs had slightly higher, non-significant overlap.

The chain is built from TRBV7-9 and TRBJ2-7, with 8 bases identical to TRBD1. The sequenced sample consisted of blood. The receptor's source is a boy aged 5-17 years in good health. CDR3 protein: CASSLRTGSRSYEQYF. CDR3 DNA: TGTGCCAGCAGCTTACGGACAGGGAGCCGATCCTACGAGCAGTACTTC. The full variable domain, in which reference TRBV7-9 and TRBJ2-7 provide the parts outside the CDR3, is DTGVSQNPRHKITKRGQNVTFRCDPISEHNRLYWYRQTLGQGPEFLTYFQNEAQLEKSRLLSDRFSAERPKGSFSTLEIQRTEQGDSAMYLCASSLRTGSRSYEQYFGPGTRLTVT.